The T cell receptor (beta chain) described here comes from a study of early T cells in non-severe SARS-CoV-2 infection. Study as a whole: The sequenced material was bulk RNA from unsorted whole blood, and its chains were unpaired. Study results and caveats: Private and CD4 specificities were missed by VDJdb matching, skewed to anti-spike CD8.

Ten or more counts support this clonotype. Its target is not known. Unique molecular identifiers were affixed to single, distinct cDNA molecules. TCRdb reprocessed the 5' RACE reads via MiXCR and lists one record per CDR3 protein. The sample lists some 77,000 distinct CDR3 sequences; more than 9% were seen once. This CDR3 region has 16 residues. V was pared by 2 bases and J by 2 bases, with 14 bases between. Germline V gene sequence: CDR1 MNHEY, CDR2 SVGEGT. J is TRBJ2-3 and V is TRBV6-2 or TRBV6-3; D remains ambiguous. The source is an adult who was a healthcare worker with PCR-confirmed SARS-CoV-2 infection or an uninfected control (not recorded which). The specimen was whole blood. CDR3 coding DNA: TGTGCCAGCAGTTACACCGGACGGGCGATCACAGATACGCAGTATTTT. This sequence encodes CASSYTGRAITDTQYF.